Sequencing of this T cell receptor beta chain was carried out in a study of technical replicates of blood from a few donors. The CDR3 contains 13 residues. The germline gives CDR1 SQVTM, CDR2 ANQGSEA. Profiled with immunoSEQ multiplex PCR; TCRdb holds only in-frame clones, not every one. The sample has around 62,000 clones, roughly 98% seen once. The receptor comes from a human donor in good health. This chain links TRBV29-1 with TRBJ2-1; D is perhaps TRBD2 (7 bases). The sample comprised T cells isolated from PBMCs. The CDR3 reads CSYRGATYNEQFF. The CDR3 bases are TGCAGTTATCGGGGGGCCACCTACAATGAGCAGTTCTTC.